This T cell receptor beta chain derives from a study of T cell changes during pregnancy in multiple sclerosis. The data were produced by immunoSEQ multiplex PCR, yet TCRdb's version contains in-frame clones alone and is incomplete. The sample lists fewer than 85,000 clones; over 80% were seen once. CDR1 is SEHNR and CDR2 is FQNEAQ in the germline V gene (reference sequence). The CDR3 loop spans 17 amino acids. The V segment lost 1 base and the J segment 7 bases; nucleotides outside the gene matches: 9. The sample was peripheral blood, taken in the third trimester of pregnancy. The source of this sequence is a female donor in good health, enrolled as a control in a pregnancy study. This rearrangement joins TRBV7-9 to TRBJ2-1, with TRBD1 matching over 11 bases. The CDR3 loop is CASSLEEWDRGMNEQFF. CDR3 in DNA: TGTGCCAGCAGCTTAGAGGAGTGGGACAGGGGGATGAATGAGCAGTTCTTC.